These 8 T cell receptor beta chains share one sample of origin, sequenced in a study of blood T cells in healthy people across ages. PCR was performed a second time for about 6 to 12 cycles using a sample-barcoded 5' primer and a J-beta primer mix. A single record per CDR3 protein comes from TCRdb applying MiXCR to the 5' RACE reads. The table includes about 760,000 distinct CDR3 sequences, approximately 53% detected once. Sequencing used blood. These receptors were taken from a middle-aged man in good health.

The chain links TRBV6-6 to TRBJ2-1; D could derive from TRBD1 or TRBD2 (6 bases each). With 0 bases removed from V and 6 bases from J, the gap between germline ends came to 9 bases. The CDR3 runs to 14 residues. Per germline, CDR1 MNHNY and CDR2 SVGAGI (reference sequence). CDR3: CASSYSGGGNEQFF. Written as DNA, the CDR3 is TGTGCCAGCAGTTACTCCGGAGGGGGCAATGAGCAGTTCTTC.

The genes are TRBV15 and TRBJ1-2, with D unclear. The germline V and J ends were trimmed by 0 bases and 4 bases, with 15 bases remaining between them. The CDR3 loop spans 16 amino acids. Germline V gene lookup returns CDR1 LNHNV and CDR2 YYDKDF (reference sequence). The CDR3 nucleotides read TGTGCCACCAGCAGAGATGCGGGGAGGGCTGGCTATGGCTACACCTTC. It specifies CATSRDAGRAGYGYTF.

The chain joins TRBV12-3 or TRBV12-4 to TRBJ1-3; no reliable D call. Between the trimmed V and J ends, which lost 3 bases and 0 bases, there was a span of 9 bases. This CDR3 region has 15 residues. In nucleotides, the CDR3 is TGTGCCAGCAGTTTGGCGGGTAGCTCTGGAAACACCATATATTTT. Amino acid sequence: CASSLAGSSGNTIYF.

The chain is built from TRBV27 and TRBJ1-1, with TRBD1 matching 9 bases. In germline, CDR1 is MNHEY, CDR2 SMNVEV (reference sequence). CDR3 length equals 15 residues. The ends lost 4 bases at V and 3 bases at J; junction bases unmatched: 6. The DNA of the CDR3 is TGTGCCAGCAGTTCCGCACAGGGGGCACACACTGAAGCTTTCTTT. It encodes CASSSAQGAHTEAFF.

In DNA, the CDR3 is TGTGCCAGCAGCTTATCTCTAGCGGGATTATCCCCCGCTTTCTACAATGAGCAGTTCTTC. This gives the protein CASSLSLAGLSPAFYNEQFF. The chain links TRBV13 to TRBJ2-1; 9 bases align to TRBD2. The length of the CDR3 is 20 residues. The germline gives CDR1 PRHDT, CDR2 FYEKMQ (reference sequence). The V gene end was trimmed by 2 bases and the J gene end by 3 bases; junction bases not matched to a gene: 17.

The gene calls are TRBV15 and TRBJ2-4; TRBD1 aligns across 7 bases. Germline V gene lookup returns CDR1 LNHNV and CDR2 YYDKDF (reference sequence). The CDR3 is made up of 16 amino acids. Trimming cost V 5 bases and J 9 bases; bases outside gene matches: 16. DNA for the CDR3: TGTGCCACCAGCGAACGACAACAGGGGAATAATGCCATTCAGTACTTC. Translation: CATSERQQGNNAIQYF.

This clonotype came up a few times. V usage is TRBV29-1 and J usage is TRBJ1-1; D is unclear. This CDR3 is 12 amino acids long. Germline V lookup: CDR1 SQVTM, CDR2 ANQGSEA. The CDR3 here is CRVPETDTEAFF. CDR3 coding DNA: TGCAGGGTCCCTGAGACGGACACTGAAGCTTTCTTT.

J is TRBJ2-3 and V is TRBV7-6; possible D gene TRBD2, 5 bases. The CDR3 spans 13 residues. V lost 3 bases to trimming and J lost 2 bases, with 6 bases between them. Per germline, CDR1 SGHVS and CDR2 FNYEAQ. The chain's CDR3 is CASSFLATDTQYF. CDR3 DNA: TGTGCCAGCAGCTTCCTAGCCACAGATACGCAGTATTTT.